The rows below give T cell receptor beta chains drawn from one sample of a study of blood T cell dynamics during melanoma immunotherapy. Data came from immunoSEQ multiplex PCR; TCRdb stores just in-frame clones and leaves some out. The sample lists about 19,000 clones, 70% to 90% occurring once. Here the sequenced sample was blood, taken from a patient treated with checkpoint blockade. The receptor set was obtained from a human donor with melanoma. CDR3s include the opening cysteine and the closing phenylalanine or tryptophan.

CDR3: CASSLIGGRSTDTQYF
J: TRBJ2-3
length: 16
V: TRBV7-3

CDR3: CASSLGLAGLTSTDTQYF
J: TRBJ2-3
length: 18
V: TRBV11-1

CDR3: CASSHLGRWDGEKLFF
J: TRBJ1-4
length: 16
V: TRBV4-3

CDR3: CASSEGEWTGELFF
J: TRBJ2-2
length: 14
V: TRBV25-1

CDR3: CASSSYVTDTDTQYF
J: TRBJ2-3
length: 15
V: TRBV27

CDR3: CASSTRQGYPSGELFF
J: TRBJ2-2
length: 16
V: TRBV7-8

CDR3: CASTPPGLGTEAFF
J: TRBJ1-1
length: 14
V: TRBV6-5

CDR3: CSAYYNEQFF
J: TRBJ2-1
length: 10
V: TRBV20-1

CDR3: CSVRQGTEAFF
J: TRBJ1-1
length: 11
V: TRBV29-1

CDR3: CASSRGPGENEKLFF
J: TRBJ1-4
length: 15
V: TRBV7-6

CDR3: CASSLGQGPQETQYF
J: TRBJ2-5
length: 15
V: TRBV11-2

CDR3: CASSEPGTGLGGGELFF
J: TRBJ2-2
length: 17
V: TRBV25-1

CDR3: CASSLVLNNEQFF
J: TRBJ2-1
length: 13
V: TRBV5-5

CDR3: CASSTGLAGSGETQYF
J: TRBJ2-5
length: 16
V: TRBV5-5

CDR3: CASSLIGGNTIYF
J: TRBJ1-3
length: 13
V: TRBV28

CDR3: CASSLAGGNTEAFF
J: TRBJ1-1
length: 14
V: TRBV7-9

CDR3: CASSLSVGTSSYNEQFF
J: TRBJ2-1
length: 17
V: TRBV28

CDR3: CASSLAVGGTGELFF
J: TRBJ2-2
length: 15
V: TRBV11-2

CDR3: CASIGTSGGTYEQYF
J: TRBJ2-7
length: 15
V: TRBV5-6

CDR3: CASSQKTSGLGLRQFF
J: TRBJ2-1
length: 16
V: TRBV4-1

CDR3: CASSGGRFGYTEAFF
J: TRBJ1-1
length: 15
V: TRBV6-1

CDR3: CASTQPGRNTQYF
J: TRBJ2-3
length: 13
V: TRBV11-2

CDR3: CASSPYRTYEQYF
J: TRBJ2-7
length: 13
V: TRBV19

CDR3: CASSIRRDSSYEQYF
J: TRBJ2-7
length: 15
V: TRBV19

CDR3: CASSQDRQGTFGYTF
J: TRBJ1-2
length: 15
V: TRBV4-3

CDR3: CASSQEGMLAGGPSTDNEQFF
J: TRBJ2-1
length: 21
V: TRBV4-3

CDR3: CAWKEGQGRYSNQPQHF
J: TRBJ1-5
length: 17
V: TRBV30

CDR3: CASSLTPSTGSGNEQFF
J: TRBJ2-1
length: 17
V: TRBV7-2